The next 8 T cell receptor beta chains were all read from a single sample in a study of blood T cell repertoires in COVID-19. The data were produced by immunoSEQ multiplex PCR, yet TCRdb's version contains in-frame clones alone and is incomplete. The table lists roughly 170,000 clones, approximately 86% of them singletons. Sequencing was carried out using PBMCs or T cells enriched from blood (not recorded which). These receptors originate from a man between 60 and 75 years old who had recovered from COVID-19.

The gene calls are TRBV28 and TRBJ2-3; maybe TRBD2 (5 bases). Germline V gene lookup returns CDR1 MDHEN and CDR2 SYDVKM. Trimming removed 1 base at V and 2 bases at J, with 10 bases between. The CDR3 covers 15 residues. CDR3 DNA sequence: TGTGCCAGCAGTTTATTAACTAGGGACACAGATACGCAGTATTTT. Protein: CASSLLTRDTDTQYF. The full variable domain, completed using reference TRBV28 and TRBJ2-3, is DVKVTQSSRYLVKRTGEKVFLECVQDMDHENMFWYRQDPGLGLRLIYFSYDVKMKEKGDIPEGYSVSREKKERFSLILESASTNQTSMYLCASSLLTRDTDTQYFGPGTRLTVL.

The chain has TRBV2 and TRBJ2-7; TRBD1 agrees at 7 bases. Trimming at V came to 10 bases and at J to 2 bases, leaving 11 bases not matched to a gene. This CDR3 contains 14 residues. Germline V gene sequence: CDR1 SNHLY, CDR2 FYNNEI. CDR3 amino acids: CAILRDRLTYEQYF. The CDR3 DNA reads as TGTGCCATTTTGAGGGACAGACTTACCTACGAGCAGTACTTC.

The V call is TRBV2, the J call TRBJ2-7, with TRBD2 as a possible D gene (6 bases). The CDR3 extends over 13 amino acids. The ends were cut back, 8 bases at V and 4 bases at J, with 15 bases in the middle. Germline loops: CDR1 SNHLY, CDR2 FYNNEI. The CDR3 region has the DNA TGTGCCAGCCGTTCGTTTCGGGGGTACGAGCAGTACTTC. Translated: CASRSFRGYEQYF.

The J gene is TRBJ2-3, the V gene TRBV5-1; 7 bases match TRBD1. Per germline, CDR1 SGHRS and CDR2 YFSETQ. Unmatched junction bases numbered 2, after V lost 2 bases and J lost 2 bases. The CDR3 has 14 residues. The CDR3 nucleotides read TGCGCCAGCAGCTTTACAGGGGACACAGATACGCAGTATTTT. This encodes CASSFTGDTDTQYF.

This rearrangement joins TRBV11-3 to TRBJ2-1, with TRBD1 identical over 10 bases. Germline V CDR1 and CDR2: SGHNT, YENEEA. The ends lost 5 bases at V and 6 bases at J; junction bases unmatched: 13. This CDR3 is 17 amino acids long. CDR3 nucleotide sequence: TGTGCCAGCAGCCCGAGGCCCCCCGGGACAGGGGTCAATGAGCAGTTCTTC. Protein product: CASSPRPPGTGVNEQFF.

The V call is TRBV6-5, the J call TRBJ2-1; possible D gene TRBD2, 6 bases. This CDR3 has 12 residues. V lost 7 bases to trimming and J lost 4 bases, with 8 bases between them. Germline-derived CDR1 and CDR2 are MNHEY and SVGAGI. DNA of the CDR3: TGTGCCAGCACGGGAGTATACAATGAGCAGTTCTTC. Protein: CASTGVYNEQFF.

The rearrangement joins TRBV30 to TRBJ2-7, with 8 bases identical to TRBD1. Per the germline V gene, CDR1 is GTSNPN and CDR2 is SVGIG (reference sequence). The CDR3 length is 12 residues. Trimming removed 5 bases from V and 4 bases from J; junction bases left unmatched: 4. The CDR3 region has the DNA TGTGCCTGGGGGACAGGACGGTACGAGCAGTACTTC. Translated, it gives CAWGTGRYEQYF.

The J gene is TRBJ1-5, the V gene TRBV19; 9 bases align to TRBD1. The trim removed 4 bases at V and 4 bases at J, leaving 5 bases unmatched. CDR1 is LNHDA and CDR2 is SQIVND in the germline V gene (reference sequence). The CDR3 totals 15 residues. The CDR3 nucleotides read TGTGCCAGTAGTACCGTAGACAGGGGGAATCAGCCCCAGCATTTT. This encodes CASSTVDRGNQPQHF.